This T cell receptor beta chain was observed in a study of CD8 T cell repertoires and HIV-1 epitope variants. Study-wide background: Equal numbers of autologous T cell-negative cells presented antigen to enriched T cells. The baseline condition was 1M T cells left uncultured.

This clone was seen a handful of times. No antigen is known for it. Study-wide findings and caveats: Nine antigen-specific TCR beta clonotypes were found; roughly 6 seemed cross-reactive to variants.

Germline CDR1 is SNHLY and CDR2 is FYNNEI. This CDR3 spans 15 amino acids. The junction had 6 bases not matched to a gene; V was cut back by 6 bases and J by 0 bases. Clones were read by immunoSEQ multiplex PCR, and TCRdb kept only the in-frame ones, dropping some. This sample has about 6,300 clones, with 65% to 70% found just once. The chain couples TRBV2 to TRBJ2-3; 7 bases agree with TRBD1. The clonotype comes from a male donor with HIV. Sequencing was carried out using cultured CD8+ T cells derived from PBMCs. CDR3 coding DNA: TGTGCCAGCAGAGGTGGACAGGTTAGCACAGATACGCAGTATTTT. Translated, it gives CASRGGQVSTDTQYF.